The following is a TCR beta chain sequence with its context. Germline-derived CDR1 and CDR2 are MDHEN and SYDVKM. V was clipped by 1 base and J by 5 bases, with 11 bases between them. This CDR3 is 14 amino acids long. The record originates from a study of blood T cells in healthy people across ages. Using a J-beta primer mix together with a sample-barcoded 5' primer, a second PCR was run for roughly 7 to 11 cycles. One entry per CDR3 protein results from TCRdb running MiXCR on the 5' RACE reads. This repertoire shows hundreds of thousands of distinct CDR3 sequences, around 25% found once; its top ten account for 9.4%. These data were also filed under a second study, of T cells of mothers and their children.

This clonotype was obtained from a boy aged 5-17 years in good health. Source material: blood. The chain carries TRBV28 and TRBJ1-1, with TRBD1 as a possible D gene (5 bases). CDR3 amino acids: CASSLFGGGTEAFF. DNA for the CDR3: TGTGCCAGCAGTTTATTCGGGGGGGGAACTGAAGCTTTCTTT.